The next 28 T cell receptor beta chains were all read from a single sample in a study of shared clonotypes between healthy human individuals. The protocol was immunoSEQ multiplex PCR, while the TCRdb copy is restricted to in-frame clones and leaves out a portion. The profile shows about 2 million clones, roughly 95% of them singletons. The source material was naive CD4+ T cells sorted from blood. Described subset: CD45RA+ positively selected. All receptors derive from a man between 18 and 35 years old in good health.

This chain connects TRBV7-2 to TRBJ2-3, with 10 bases that match TRBD1. Germline V lookup: CDR1 SGHTA, CDR2 FQGNSA. The CDR3 length is 15 residues. J gave up 4 bases and V 2 bases, and 3 bases lay outside the gene matches. In nucleotides, the CDR3 is TGTGCCAGCAGCTTAAGACAGGGGGCAGCAGATACGCAGTATTTT. Translated, it gives CASSLRQGAADTQYF.

The CDR3 region has the DNA TGTGCCAGCAGCTCAGACGGGTACGAGCAGTACTTC. Residues: CASSSDGYEQYF. The chain recombines TRBV2 with TRBJ2-7; D gene uncertain. The CDR3 length is 12 residues. V gave up 6 bases and J gave up 4 bases, with 10 bases separating them. Germline CDR1 SNHLY, CDR2 FYNNEI.

Note on this clone: Additional DNA sequences in this sample encode the identical CDR3. V usage is TRBV7-9 and J usage is TRBJ1-5, with a weak D call TRBD1 (5 bases). Germline CDR1 reads SEHNR; CDR2 reads FQNEAQ (reference sequence). V gave up 1 base and J gave up 1 base, with 5 bases separating them. This CDR3 comprises 14 residues. Here the CDR3 DNA reads TGTGCCAGCAGCTTAGGGGACAGCAATCAGCCCCAGCATTTT. As protein: CASSLGDSNQPQHF.

This chain connects TRBV18 to TRBJ2-7; TRBD1 is a possible D gene (6 bases). CDR1 is KGHSH, CDR2 LQKENI, per germline. This CDR3 spans 16 amino acids. The V and J ends lost 1 base and 3 bases respectively, with 16 bases between them. The CDR3 nucleotides are TGTGCCAGCTCACCACGAGTCGCGGCAGGGGACTACGAGCAGTACTTC. Its translation is CASSPRVAAGDYEQYF.

This clone was observed once. The V gene is TRBV5-4, the J gene TRBJ1-2; maybe TRBD1 (6 bases). V lost 0 bases and J 3 bases, leaving 9 bases between the germline ends. Germline loops: CDR1 SGHNT, CDR2 YYREEE (reference sequence). This CDR3 comprises 14 residues. The CDR3 nucleotides are TGTGCCAGCAGCTTGGAGGGGGGCTACTATGGCTACACCTTC. Translating gives CASSLEGGYYGYTF. The variable domain in full, completed from reference TRBV5-4 and TRBJ1-2, reads ETGVTQSPTHLIKTRGQQVTLRCSSQSGHNTVSWYQQALGQGPQFIFQYYREEENGRGNFPPRFSGLQFPNYSSELNVNALELDDSALYLCASSLEGGYYGYTFGSGTRLTVV.

V and J are TRBV5-4 and TRBJ2-1, with D unclear. Germline loops: CDR1 SGHNT, CDR2 YYREEE (reference sequence). The CDR3 runs to 13 residues. Trimming removed 4 bases at V and 7 bases at J, with 12 bases between. Written as DNA, the CDR3 is TGTGCCAGCAGCCGGCCGGCCGGGAATGAGCAGTTCTTC. Amino acids: CASSRPAGNEQFF.

The chain uses TRBV2 and TRBJ1-4; 8 positions agree with TRBD1. V dropped 8 bases and J dropped 7; count of bases not matched to a gene: 9. The CDR3 totals 14 residues. Germline V gives CDR1 SNHLY, CDR2 FYNNEI. This CDR3 is CASVIGQGREKLFF. CDR3 nucleotide sequence: TGTGCCAGCGTTATAGGACAGGGCCGTGAAAAACTGTTTTTT.

V is TRBV5-1 and J is TRBJ2-7, with D perhaps being TRBD1 or TRBD2 (5 bases each). The V and J ends lost 4 bases and 6 bases respectively, with 20 bases between them. This CDR3 has 15 residues. Germline assignment: CDR1 SGHRS and CDR2 YFSETQ. The CDR3 loop reads CASSPGTRASREQYF. The DNA of the CDR3 is TGCGCCAGCAGCCCCGGGACCCGGGCCTCTCGCGAGCAGTACTTC.

Here the CDR3 DNA reads TGTGCCAGCAGCTTAGCCCTGGGACAGACCACTGAAGCTTTCTTT. Residues: CASSLALGQTTEAFF. The chain recombines TRBV7-9 with TRBJ1-1; TRBD1 aligns across 7 bases. The CDR3 covers 15 residues. The V segment lost 0 bases and the J segment 4 bases; nucleotides outside the gene matches: 5. Germline CDR1 SEHNR, CDR2 FQNEAQ (reference sequence).

The genes are TRBV7-2 and TRBJ2-7; 9 bases are shared with TRBD1. Germline CDR1 and CDR2: SGHTA and FQGNSA. V trimming: 4 bases; J trimming: 4 bases; junction bases outside the gene matches: 11. The CDR3 extends over 16 amino acids. This CDR3 reads CASSSTGTGNRYEQYF. The CDR3 coding sequence is TGTGCCAGCAGCTCCACCGGGACAGGGAACCGGTACGAGCAGTACTTC.

The chain links TRBV5-8 to TRBJ1-1; perhaps TRBD1 as D (5 bases). The CDR3 consists of 14 residues. Trimming took off 4 bases at V and 0 bases at J, with 10 bases between the two ends. Germline V gives CDR1 SGHTS, CDR2 YDEGEE. CDR3 in DNA: TGTGCCAGCAGCCGACAGCCCATGAACACTGAAGCTTTCTTT. It encodes CASSRQPMNTEAFF.

The rearrangement links TRBV7-3 to TRBJ2-3; D not resolved. CDR1 and CDR2 from the germline V gene are SGHTA and FQGTGA. The CDR3 is 14 amino acids. Trimming took 2 bases from V and 1 from J, leaving 7 bases between them. The CDR3, as DNA: TGTGCCAGCAGCTTACGCGCCCGCACAGATACGCAGTATTTT. Translated: CASSLRARTDTQYF.

This sequence joins TRBV7-2 and TRBJ1-5, with TRBD1 matching 10 bases. Looked up from germline, CDR1 is SGHTA and CDR2 is FQGNSA. V gave up 5 bases and J gave up 7 bases; unmatched junction bases: 8. The CDR3 consists of 15 residues. CDR3 protein: CASSKAGTGVQPQHF. The CDR3 nucleotides are TGTGCCAGCAGCAAAGCCGGGACAGGGGTGCAGCCCCAGCATTTT.

Regarding this clone: The same CDR3 arises from other DNA sequences in this sample as well. The chain recombines TRBV28 with TRBJ1-1; 7 nucleotides line up with TRBD1. V was clipped by 8 bases and J by 1 base; unmatched bases: 4. There are 13 residues in the CDR3. Germline lookup yields CDR1 MDHEN and CDR2 SYDVKM. CDR3 loop: CASSAGGNTEAFF. For the CDR3, the DNA is TGTGCCAGCTCGGCAGGGGGGAACACTGAAGCTTTCTTT.

Here the CDR3 reads CARDKGDGYTF. CDR3 coding DNA: TGTGCCAGAGATAAAGGGGATGGCTACACCTTC. The genes are TRBV6-4 and TRBJ1-2; D is possibly TRBD1 (5 bases). The ends were cut back, 9 bases at V and 6 bases at J, with 11 bases in the middle. CDR1 and CDR2 (germline): MRHNA, SNTAGT. CDR3 size: 11 residues.

The chain recombines TRBV5-1 with TRBJ1-1, with no clear D. CDR1 SGHRS and CDR2 YFSETQ come from the germline V gene. The CDR3 loop spans 13 amino acids. V was shortened by 5 bases and J by 0 bases, with 8 bases between the two germline ends. CDR3 in DNA: TGCGCCAGCAGAGTCCAGTTGAACACTGAAGCTTTCTTT. Amino acid sequence: CASRVQLNTEAFF.

This clone was seen only once. The chain has TRBV28 and TRBJ1-2, with D uncertain. The CDR3 spans 13 residues. The germline gives CDR1 MDHEN, CDR2 SYDVKM. Between the trimmed V and J ends, which lost 5 bases and 9 bases, there was a span of 16 bases. In DNA, the CDR3 is TGTGCCAGCAGTGTCAGGTCCCCCGTGCGCTACACCTTC. Protein product: CASSVRSPVRYTF.

The chain couples TRBV5-1 to TRBJ1-1; D perhaps matches TRBD1 (6 bases). Germline V CDR1 and CDR2: SGHRS, YFSETQ. Trimming cost V 4 bases and J 0 bases, with 16 bases left between them. The CDR3 runs to 16 residues. This CDR3 is CASSPSGGPMNTEAFF. CDR3 nucleotide sequence: TGCGCCAGCAGCCCGAGTGGGGGGCCCATGAACACTGAAGCTTTCTTT.

V gene TRBV9 combines with J gene TRBJ2-1; 8 bases match TRBD2. Trimming removed 2 bases from V and 3 bases from J; junction bases left unmatched: 4. The germline gives CDR1 SGDLS, CDR2 YYNGEE. CDR3 length: 15 amino acids. The CDR3 DNA follows: TGTGCCAGCAGCGTTGGGACTAGGGTCTACAATGAGCAGTTCTTC. Translation: CASSVGTRVYNEQFF.

The V and J genes are TRBV6-5 and TRBJ1-2; 7 bases agree with TRBD1. CDR3 length equals 14 residues. Germline V gene lookup returns CDR1 MNHEY and CDR2 SVGAGI. V shed 8 bases and J 0 bases; nucleotides not matched to a gene: 6. CDR3 DNA sequence: TGTGCCAGCGCCATTGACAGGGCTAACTATGGCTACACCTTC. Protein product: CASAIDRANYGYTF.

CDR3 sequence reads: CASGPGQGAIGELFF. The CDR3 coding sequence is TGCGCCAGCGGACCGGGACAGGGGGCTATCGGGGAGCTGTTTTTT. The rearrangement links TRBV4-1 to TRBJ2-2, with 12 bases identical to TRBD1. Germline CDR1 and CDR2: MGHRA and YSYEKL. The CDR3 length is 15 residues. V shed 8 bases and J 7 bases; nucleotides not matched to a gene: 8.

V gene TRBV5-4 combines with J gene TRBJ2-5; no clear D. The CDR3 has 13 residues. V shed 4 bases and J shed 5 bases, with 12 bases lying between them. Germline CDR1 SGHNT, CDR2 YYREEE (reference sequence). CDR3 residues: CASSALGIETQYF. CDR3 coding DNA: TGTGCCAGCAGCGCGCTGGGGATTGAGACCCAGTACTTC. Complete variable domain (other parts from reference TRBV5-4 and TRBJ2-5): ETGVTQSPTHLIKTRGQQVTLRCSSQSGHNTVSWYQQALGQGPQFIFQYYREEENGRGNFPPRFSGLQFPNYSSELNVNALELDDSALYLCASSALGIETQYFGPGTRLLVL.

This clone was seen a single time. The chain is built from TRBV28 and TRBJ2-7; D possibly matches TRBD1 or TRBD2 (5 bases each). V was clipped by 6 bases and J by 2 bases, with 14 bases between them. The length of the CDR3 is 14 residues. Germline V gives CDR1 MDHEN, CDR2 SYDVKM. The CDR3 nucleotides read TGTGCCAGCAGCCCCTTGGGGGTCCCCTACGAGCAGTACTTC. Translation gives CASSPLGVPYEQYF.

This chain joins TRBV5-6 and TRBJ2-1; the D is unclear. The CDR3 spans 15 residues. V shed 4 bases and J shed 1 base, with 12 bases lying between them. Germline assignment: CDR1 SGHDT and CDR2 YYEEEE. CDR3 nucleotides: TGTGCCAGCAGCATTGACGGCGCTTCCTACAATGAGCAGTTCTTC. Translating it yields CASSIDGASYNEQFF.

The chain employs TRBV6-5 and TRBJ2-3; no reliable D call. This CDR3 spans 11 amino acids. Germline CDR1 MNHEY, CDR2 SVGAGI. Trimming shortened V by 6 bases and J by 8 bases, and 9 bases separated the two germline ends. The CDR3 loop reads CASSNKATQYF. The CDR3 DNA sequence: TGTGCCAGCAGCAACAAGGCTACGCAGTATTTT.

Turning to this clone: Mismatch with germline at one junction end may stem from a read error. The V call is TRBV7-7, the J call TRBJ2-5, with D unclear. The CDR3 spans 15 residues. Per the germline V gene, CDR1 is SSHAT and CDR2 is FNYEAQ (reference sequence). Here the CDR3 DNA reads TGTGCTAGCAGCTTAGGATGGGTCAAACAAGAGACCCAGTACTTC. Translating gives CASSLGWVKQETQYF.

V usage is TRBV7-8 and J usage is TRBJ2-3; TRBD1 matches at 10 bases. Germline CDR1 SGHVS, CDR2 FQNEAQ. Losses at the gene ends were 3 bases for V and 0 bases for J; bases not matched to a gene: 3. The length of the CDR3 is 16 residues. CDR3: CASSFRDRGSTDTQYF. The CDR3 DNA reads TGTGCCAGCAGCTTCCGGGACAGGGGAAGCACAGATACGCAGTATTTT.

In this sample, this clone turned up once. V usage is TRBV5-1 and J usage is TRBJ2-3; D uncertain. Germline CDR1 SGHRS, CDR2 YFSETQ. The CDR3 length is 14 residues. Trimming removed 5 bases at V and 4 bases at J, with 14 bases between. CDR3 in amino acids: CASSNPSGSDTQYF. The CDR3 DNA sequence: TGCGCCAGCAGTAATCCCTCGGGTTCAGATACGCAGTATTTT.